The 27 T cell receptor beta chains below all came from one sample that was sequenced in a study of blood T cell repertoires in COVID-19. TCRdb's copy holds only in-frame clones and misses some; the assay was immunoSEQ multiplex PCR. The profile covers around 200,000 clones, with about 85% appearing a single time and over 9.5% taken by the ten largest. What was sequenced was peripheral blood. These receptors were taken from a woman aged 18-30 years who had recovered from COVID-19.

The V call is TRBV25-1, the J call TRBJ1-1; 7 bases agree with TRBD1. V lost 8 bases, J lost 4 bases, and 10 bases stayed unmatched. The CDR3 has 14 amino acids. Per germline, CDR1 MGHDK and CDR2 SYGVNS. CDR3 DNA sequence: TGTGCCAGCGGATCACAGGGGTTTCTCACTGAAGCTTTCTTT. Its protein product is CASGSQGFLTEAFF.

The rearrangement joins TRBV7-9 to TRBJ2-7; the D is unclear. CDR3 length: 11 amino acids. V dropped 7 bases and J dropped 2 bases, with 6 bases sitting between them. Germline V lookup: CDR1 SEHNR, CDR2 FQNEAQ (reference sequence). The CDR3 region is CASTPAYEQYF. The CDR3 DNA is TGTGCCAGCACCCCGGCCTACGAGCAGTACTTC.

The CDR3 region is CASSSTRAEAFF. The CDR3 region has the DNA TGTGCCAGCAGTTCGACCAGGGCTGAAGCTTTCTTT. This chain links TRBV11-2 with TRBJ1-1; D is possibly TRBD1 (5 bases). V lost 6 bases to trimming and J lost 6 bases, with 11 bases between them. The CDR3 sequence is 12 residues long. The germline V gene has CDR1 SGHAT and CDR2 FQNNGV.

The V gene is TRBV7-9, the J gene TRBJ2-1; 10 bases are shared with TRBD2. The junction had 9 bases not matched to a gene; V was cut back by 10 bases and J by 3 bases. The CDR3 contains 15 residues. The V gene's germline CDR1 is SEHNR and CDR2 FQNEAQ (reference sequence). The CDR3 protein is CATDLGTSDYNEQFF. The CDR3 bases are TGTGCCACCGACCTCGGGACTAGCGACTACAATGAGCAGTTCTTC.

This sequence joins TRBV7-9 and TRBJ1-2; TRBD1 matches at 10 bases. Germline V lookup: CDR1 SEHNR, CDR2 FQNEAQ (reference sequence). V trimming: 5 bases; J trimming: 6 bases; junction bases outside the gene matches: 9. CDR3 length: 15 residues. CDR3 sequence (DNA): TGTGCCAGCAGCCCCCGACAGGGGGCTTTGGATGGCTACACCTTC. Translated: CASSPRQGALDGYTF.

Remarks on this clone: One base separates it from a far larger clone, so it is likely a read error. The V call is TRBV25-1, the J call TRBJ2-2; 10 nucleotides align to TRBD1. V lost 6 bases, J lost 3 bases, and 4 bases stayed unmatched. This CDR3 spans 15 amino acids. Germline V lookup: CDR1 MGHDK, CDR2 SYGVNS. The CDR3 coding sequence is TGTGCCAGCAGCCCCGGGACAGGGGACACCGGGGAGCTGTTTTTT. This translates into CASSPGTGDTGELFF.

CDR3 sequence: CASSQYWTSGGTYEQYF. DNA for the CDR3: TGCGCCAGCAGCCAATACTGGACTAGCGGGGGAACCTACGAGCAGTACTTC. The genes are TRBV4-3 and TRBJ2-7, with 13 positions matching TRBD2. This CDR3 comprises 17 residues. V shed 2 bases and J 2 bases; nucleotides not matched to a gene: 6. Germline V gene lookup returns CDR1 LGHNA and CDR2 YSLEER.

The chain carries TRBV4-1 and TRBJ1-1; D is uncertain. The CDR3 contains 15 residues. Germline V gene sequence: CDR1 MGHRA, CDR2 YSYEKL. V lost 6 bases, J lost 2 bases, and 16 bases lay in between. CDR3 coding DNA: TGCGCCAGCAGACTTTCCGTGGACTCCAACACTGAAGCTTTCTTT. Its translation is CASRLSVDSNTEAFF.

This clone was observed a few times. The CDR3 loop is CATSRDTREAFF. The CDR3 bases are TGTGCCACCAGCAGAGATACTCGTGAAGCTTTCTTT. The chain has TRBV15 and TRBJ1-1; D not resolved. Trimming pared 0 bases from V and 7 bases from J, leaving 6 bases between. CDR3 length: 12 amino acids. In germline, CDR1 is LNHNV, CDR2 YYDKDF (reference sequence).

The chain uses TRBV4-1 and TRBJ2-7, with 9 bases lining up with TRBD1. J gave up 6 bases and V 3 bases, and 9 bases lay outside the gene matches. Germline-derived CDR1 and CDR2 are MGHRA and YSYEKL. This CDR3 has 15 amino acids. The CDR3 here is CASSHDRDRVFEQYF. CDR3 nucleotides: TGCGCCAGCAGCCATGACCGGGACAGGGTTTTCGAGCAGTACTTC.

This chain joins TRBV7-3 and TRBJ2-1, with a weak D call TRBD2 (5 bases). The CDR3 length is 15 residues. In germline, CDR1 is SGHTA, CDR2 FQGTGA. The V and J ends lost 2 bases and 7 bases respectively, with 15 bases between them. CDR3 loop: CASSLESGRGNEQFF. The CDR3 nucleotides are TGTGCCAGCAGCTTAGAAAGCGGTAGAGGGAATGAGCAGTTCTTC.

This sequence joins TRBV28 and TRBJ2-2, with TRBD2 identical over 14 bases. J lost 5 bases, V lost 2 bases, and 13 bases had no gene match. This CDR3 spans 20 amino acids. The V gene's germline CDR1 is MDHEN and CDR2 SYDVKM. CDR3: CASSLNSGTSGSKWTGELFF. DNA of the CDR3: TGTGCCAGCAGTTTAAACTCCGGGACTAGCGGGAGTAAGTGGACCGGGGAGCTGTTTTTT.

In its sample, this clone was seen a few times. The chain links TRBV7-2 to TRBJ2-4, with 8 nucleotides matching TRBD1. J was trimmed by 5 bases and V by 4 bases; bases with no gene match: 7. There are 15 residues in the CDR3. Germline loops: CDR1 SGHTA, CDR2 FQGNSA. The CDR3 region is CASSSRTGPENIQYF. The CDR3 DNA reads TGTGCCAGCAGCTCTAGGACAGGGCCTGAAAACATTCAGTACTTC. Together with reference TRBV7-2 and TRBJ2-4, the CDR3 gives the full variable domain: GAGVSQSPSNKVTEKGKDVELRCDPISGHTALYWYRQSLGQGLEFLIYFQGNSAPDKSGLPSDRFSAERTGGSVSTLTIQRTQQEDSAVYLCASSSRTGPENIQYFGAGTRLSVL.

V gene TRBV10-3 combines with J gene TRBJ1-2; D gene uncertain. Germline V gene lookup returns CDR1 ENHRY and CDR2 SYGVKD. The ends were cut back, 0 bases at V and 0 bases at J, with 5 bases in the middle. CDR3 length: 14 amino acids. CDR3 DNA sequence: TGTGCCATCAGTGAGTCGGCTCCTAACTATGGCTACACCTTC. Translation: CAISESAPNYGYTF.

The V and J genes are TRBV2 and TRBJ2-1; 12 bases match TRBD2. The CDR3 is 15 residues long. The J segment lost 3 bases and the V segment lost 5 bases, leaving 2 bases of the junction unmatched. Germline loops: CDR1 SNHLY, CDR2 FYNNEI. CDR3 DNA sequence: TGTGCCAGCAGTCAGACTAGCGGGAGCTACAATGAGCAGTTCTTC. It codes for CASSQTSGSYNEQFF.

With regard to this clone: A junction boundary mismatches the germline segment, possibly from a read error. The CDR3: CASSTYEKLFF. The CDR3 coding sequence is TGTGCCAGCTCAACTTATGAAAAACTGTTTTTT. J is TRBJ1-4 and V is TRBV18; no clear D. This CDR3 is 11 amino acids long. The germline V gene encodes CDR1 KGHSH and CDR2 LQKENI.

This chain links TRBV5-1 with TRBJ2-1, with 10 bases lining up with TRBD2. The CDR3 sequence is 16 residues long. CDR1 is SGHRS and CDR2 is YFSETQ in the germline V gene. Unmatched junction bases numbered 8, after V lost 2 bases and J lost 6 bases. The CDR3 loop reads CASSFESGRAANEQFF. The CDR3 DNA is TGCGCCAGCAGCTTCGAGAGCGGGAGGGCAGCCAATGAGCAGTTCTTC.

This clone is a singleton in its sample. The chain uses TRBV7-2 and TRBJ2-7; 8 positions agree with TRBD2. The CDR3 runs to 17 residues. J was trimmed by 7 bases and V by 5 bases; bases with no gene match: 19. The germline CDR1 and CDR2 sequences are SGHTA and FQGNSA. Here the CDR3 DNA reads TGTGCCAGCAGCCCCCGAGGGAGCGGGAGAGAGGGGACTGAGCAGTACTTC. Amino acid sequence: CASSPRGSGREGTEQYF.

The V call is TRBV6-1, the J call TRBJ1-1; D call uncertain. V was pared by 1 base and J by 2 bases, with 11 bases between. This CDR3 spans 15 amino acids. Germline loops: CDR1 MNHNS, CDR2 SASEGT. The CDR3 nucleotides read TGTGCCAGCAGTGAAGTTTTAGGGAGAAACACTGAAGCTTTCTTT. Translation gives CASSEVLGRNTEAFF.

The gene calls are TRBV7-8 and TRBJ2-3; maybe TRBD1 (5 bases). The ends were cut back, 5 bases at V and 0 bases at J, with 12 bases in the middle. The germline gives CDR1 SGHVS, CDR2 FQNEAQ. The length of the CDR3 is 15 residues. The CDR3 DNA follows: TGTGCCAGCAGCCGAGTGCAGGGAAGCACAGATACGCAGTATTTT. This translates into CASSRVQGSTDTQYF.

The CDR3 region is CASSFLSAGGAYEQYF. The CDR3, as DNA: TGTGCCAGCAGTTTTCTCTCGGCGGGAGGCGCGTACGAGCAGTACTTC. The chain recombines TRBV27 with TRBJ2-7; 8 positions match TRBD2. The trim removed 3 bases at V and 4 bases at J, leaving 11 bases unmatched. The CDR3 has 16 amino acids. The V gene's germline CDR1 is MNHEY and CDR2 SMNVEV (reference sequence).

This chain uses TRBV25-1 with TRBJ1-2; 7 nucleotides align to TRBD1. In germline, CDR1 is MGHDK, CDR2 SYGVNS. Unmatched junction bases numbered 11, after V lost 1 base and J lost 0 bases. The CDR3 is 18 residues long. The CDR3 loop is CASSESEGARSPNYGYTF. The CDR3 DNA is TGTGCCAGCAGTGAATCAGAGGGGGCGAGATCACCTAACTATGGCTACACCTTC.

The genes are TRBV9 and TRBJ2-7, with 9 bases that match TRBD1. The CDR3 sequence is 14 residues long. The J segment lost 3 bases and the V segment lost 7 bases, leaving 8 bases of the junction unmatched. Germline CDR1 reads SGDLS; CDR2 reads YYNGEE. The CDR3 DNA sequence: TGTGCCAGCGCGAGGGGGACAGGGCGCTACGAGCAGTACTTC. This encodes CASARGTGRYEQYF.

This clone was seen once. This chain uses TRBV11-2 with TRBJ1-1; D remains ambiguous. With 2 bases removed from V and 1 base from J, the gap between germline ends came to 14 bases. CDR1 is SGHAT, CDR2 FQNNGV, per germline. The CDR3 is made up of 16 amino acids. The DNA for the CDR3 is TGTGCCAGCAGCTTATCGTTCAGTAGGAGGAACACTGAAGCTTTCTTT. It is translated as CASSLSFSRRNTEAFF.

The V call is TRBV6-2 or TRBV6-3, the J call TRBJ2-6; D is possibly TRBD1 (6 bases). Deletions cut 5 bases from V and 0 bases from J, with 8 bases between. Germline-derived CDR1 and CDR2 are MNHEY and SVGEGT. There are 15 residues in the CDR3. CDR3 sequence reads: CASSLDSSGANVLTF. CDR3 in DNA: TGTGCCAGCAGTCTGGACAGCTCTGGGGCCAACGTCCTGACTTTC.

This clone was recorded a few times. This chain uses TRBV19 with TRBJ2-7, with TRBD1 as a possible D gene (5 bases). With 2 bases removed from V and 2 bases from J, the gap between germline ends came to 13 bases. Per the germline V gene, CDR1 is LNHDA and CDR2 is SQIVND (reference sequence). The CDR3 loop spans 15 amino acids. The CDR3 DNA is TGTGCCAGTAGTATAAGGACACTACTACCCTACGAGCAGTACTTC. The encoded protein is CASSIRTLLPYEQYF. Combining the CDR3 with reference TRBV19 and TRBJ2-7 gives the whole variable domain DGGITQSPKYLFRKEGQNVTLSCEQNLNHDAMYWYRQDPGQGLRLIYYSQIVNDFQKGDIAEGYSVSREKKESFPLTVTSAQKNPTAFYLCASSIRTLLPYEQYFGPGTRLTVT.

J is TRBJ2-7 and V is TRBV4-1, with D maybe TRBD2 (5 bases). V was pared by 4 bases and J by 2 bases, with 18 bases between. There are 16 residues in the CDR3. Per the germline V gene, CDR1 is MGHRA and CDR2 is YSYEKL. The CDR3 loop is CASSPHRTLTTYEQYF. CDR3 bases: TGCGCCAGCAGCCCACACCGGACTCTTACCACCTACGAGCAGTACTTC.